One and the same sample provided the 28 T cell receptor beta chains below, sequenced in a study of blood T cell repertoires in COVID-19. Here immunoSEQ multiplex PCR was the method, and the copy in TCRdb shows in-frame clones only, minus some. Of some 120,000 clones detected, approximately 82% appear once; the ten largest clones hold approximately 3.9%. Sequencing was performed on peripheral blood. Receptor source: a woman aged 45-59 years with acute or convalescent COVID-19.

The chain uses TRBV19 and TRBJ2-3; 8 bases line up with TRBD1. The CDR3 is made up of 15 amino acids. Germline V CDR1 and CDR2: LNHDA, SQIVND (reference sequence). V lost 7 bases to trimming and J lost 1 base; unmatched junction nucleotides: 7. DNA of the CDR3: TGTGCCAGTAAAAGGACAGGGATCGGCACAGATACGCAGTATTTT. As protein: CASKRTGIGTDTQYF.

The rearrangement links TRBV19 to TRBJ2-1; 10 bases are shared with TRBD2. V gave up 4 bases and J gave up 6 bases; unmatched junction bases: 9. The CDR3 has 16 residues. Germline V CDR1 and CDR2: LNHDA, SQIVND (reference sequence). The CDR3 protein is CASSTLLAGVFNEQFF. DNA for the CDR3: TGTGCCAGTAGTACGCTTCTAGCGGGAGTATTCAATGAGCAGTTCTTC.

Written as DNA, the CDR3 is TGTGCCAGCAGTGAACGGGGGAGTTGGTACAATGAGCAGTTCTTC. Translation: CASSERGSWYNEQFF. V usage is TRBV6-1 and J usage is TRBJ2-1; TRBD2 might be the D (6 bases). Trimming took 2 bases from V and 4 from J, leaving 12 bases between them. Germline-derived CDR1 and CDR2 are MNHNS and SASEGT. The length of the CDR3 is 15 residues.

The chain's CDR3 is CASSLQTGFNTEAFF. CDR3 bases: TGTGCCAGCAGCCTACAGACAGGGTTCAACACTGAAGCTTTCTTT. The genes are TRBV4-2 and TRBJ1-1, with TRBD1 matching 7 bases. CDR1 and CDR2 (germline): LGHNA, YNFKEQ. J was trimmed by 2 bases and V by 4 bases; bases with no gene match: 7. The CDR3 loop spans 15 amino acids.

The sample holds a few counts of this clone. The chain links TRBV3-1 (or the pseudogene TRBV3-2) to TRBJ2-1, with TRBD2 identical over 10 bases. The germline CDR1 and CDR2 sequences are LGHDT and YNNKEL (reference sequence). There are 15 residues in the CDR3. The junction had 11 bases not matched to a gene; V was cut back by 7 bases and J by 8 bases. CDR3 in amino acids: CASNQGSGRADEQFF. The CDR3 coding sequence is TGTGCCAGCAACCAGGGGAGCGGGAGGGCAGATGAGCAGTTCTTC.

Only one count was recorded for this clone. This chain links TRBV19 with TRBJ2-7; D call uncertain. The CDR3 has 11 amino acids. The germline CDR1 and CDR2 sequences are LNHDA and SQIVND (reference sequence). Trimming shortened V by 8 bases and J by 3 bases, and 8 bases separated the two germline ends. This chain's CDR3 is CASAIGYEQYF. As DNA, the CDR3 is TGTGCCAGTGCGATCGGCTACGAGCAGTACTTC.

The chain recombines TRBV25-1 with TRBJ1-2; 7 nucleotides match TRBD1. The CDR3 totals 15 residues. Germline trimming cut 1 base from V and 4 bases from J; bases unmatched to any gene: 6. Germline V gives CDR1 MGHDK, CDR2 SYGVNS. The CDR3 DNA reads as TGTGCCAGCAGTGAATTCGGGACAGCATCCTATGGCTACACCTTC. Translation: CASSEFGTASYGYTF.

The DNA for the CDR3 is TGTGCCAGCAGCTCTGGCAACCCTCTTAACTATGGCTACACCTTC. It codes for CASSSGNPLNYGYTF. The chain joins TRBV5-4 to TRBJ1-2, with D uncertain. The CDR3 is 15 amino acids. Trimming cost V 3 bases and J 1 base, with 13 bases left between them. The germline CDR1 and CDR2 sequences are SGHNT and YYREEE (reference sequence).

The V gene is TRBV20-1, the J gene TRBJ1-2, with D hard to call. CDR1 is DFQATT, CDR2 SNEGSKA, per germline (reference sequence). The CDR3 contains 11 residues. This chain's CDR3 is CSTYVNYGYTF. The CDR3 nucleotides are TGCAGCACATACGTTAACTATGGCTACACCTTC.

V gene TRBV5-8 combines with J gene TRBJ1-2; possible D gene TRBD1, 5 bases. The CDR3 totals 14 residues. V dropped 4 bases and J dropped 5 bases, with 15 bases sitting between them. Germline values: CDR1 SGHTS, CDR2 YDEGEE. The CDR3, as DNA: TGTGCCAGCAGCCAAATAAATCGACAGTATGGCTACACCTTC. Protein sequence: CASSQINRQYGYTF.

The chain's CDR3 is CASSQAFGDSNYGYTF. In DNA, the CDR3 is TGTGCCAGCAGCCAAGCATTCGGAGACTCTAACTATGGCTACACCTTC. J is TRBJ1-2 and V is TRBV4-2; unclear D gene. Trimming removed 1 base at V and 0 bases at J, with 12 bases between. The CDR3 totals 16 residues. Germline V CDR1 and CDR2: LGHNA, YNFKEQ.

This clone has a single count. The CDR3 sequence: CASSLPDRAGLIREQFF. The DNA for the CDR3 is TGCGCCAGCAGTCTCCCCGACAGGGCAGGTTTGATCCGTGAGCAGTTCTTC. The V and J genes are TRBV23-1 and TRBJ2-1, with 7 positions matching TRBD1. TRBV23-1 falls under the ORF class, with uncertain function. The junction had 18 bases not matched to a gene; V was cut back by 4 bases and J by 9 bases. CDR3 length equals 17 residues.

The rearrangement uses TRBV28 and TRBJ1-3, with 7 positions matching TRBD1. The CDR3 contains 15 residues. Trimming removed 5 bases from V and 3 bases from J; junction bases left unmatched: 7. Germline CDR1 is MDHEN and CDR2 is SYDVKM. The CDR3 sequence: CASSLTGVGGNTIYF. CDR3 sequence (DNA): TGTGCCAGCAGTCTAACAGGGGTGGGTGGAAACACCATATATTTT.

The rearrangement uses TRBV6-2 or TRBV6-3 and TRBJ2-1, with 10 bases matching TRBD2. Unmatched junction bases numbered 8, after V lost 0 bases and J lost 9 bases. Germline CDR1 and CDR2: MNHEY and SVGEGT. The CDR3 contains 16 residues. CDR3 nucleotide sequence: TGTGCCAGCAGTTACTCGAGCAGCGGGGGGGCTAGTGAGCAGTTCTTC. This gives the protein CASSYSSSGGASEQFF.

V and J are TRBV5-5 and TRBJ2-1; D gene uncertain. The CDR3 consists of 15 residues. Germline V gives CDR1 SGHKS, CDR2 YYEKEE (reference sequence). Deletions cut 4 bases from V and 1 base from J, with 12 bases between. CDR3: CASSPDGGSYNEQFF. The CDR3 DNA follows: TGTGCCAGCAGCCCCGACGGCGGATCCTACAATGAGCAGTTCTTC.

V usage is TRBV10-3 and J usage is TRBJ2-7, with 13 nucleotides matching TRBD2. The germline CDR1 and CDR2 sequences are ENHRY and SYGVKD. The CDR3 runs to 16 residues. Trimming at V came to 3 bases and at J to 3 bases, leaving 5 bases not matched to a gene. As DNA, the CDR3 is TGTGCCATCAGTGATTTAGGGACTAGCGGGAACTACGAGCAGTACTTC. This encodes CAISDLGTSGNYEQYF.

The CDR3 protein is CASSPSGLGQPQHF. CDR3 coding DNA: TGTGCCAGCTCACCCTCAGGTTTAGGTCAGCCCCAGCATTTT. The V gene is TRBV18, the J gene TRBJ1-5, with D unclear. Germline loops: CDR1 KGHSH, CDR2 LQKENI. The V gene lost 3 bases and the J gene lost 6 bases, with 12 bases spanning the gap. CDR3 length equals 14 residues.

This rearrangement joins TRBV5-1 to TRBJ2-1, with 13 bases aligning to TRBD2. The CDR3 is 15 amino acids. After removal of 1 base from V and 10 bases from J, the junction contained 5 bases not matched to a gene. The V gene's germline CDR1 is SGHRS and CDR2 YFSETQ. The CDR3: CASSLTSGGAEEQFF. CDR3 sequence (DNA): TGCGCCAGCAGCTTGACTAGCGGGGGGGCCGAAGAGCAGTTCTTC.

V usage is TRBV11-3 and J usage is TRBJ1-1; no reliable D call. Germline-derived CDR1 and CDR2 are SGHNT and YENEEA. V was shortened by 2 bases and J by 2 bases, with 6 bases between the two germline ends. The CDR3 extends over 13 amino acids. The CDR3 sequence: CASSLHRNTEAFF. CDR3 DNA sequence: TGTGCCAGCAGCTTACACAGAAACACTGAAGCTTTCTTT.

The V and J genes are TRBV18 and TRBJ2-7, with D possibly TRBD1 on 6 matching bases. This CDR3 is 14 amino acids long. Trimming stripped 3 bases from V and 3 bases from J, with 12 bases between. Germline CDR1 and CDR2: KGHSH and LQKENI. The CDR3 loop reads CASSPDRTLYEQYF. The CDR3 coding sequence is TGTGCCAGCTCACCCGACAGGACGCTCTACGAGCAGTACTTC.

The rearrangement links TRBV7-9 to TRBJ2-1; 11 nucleotides agree with TRBD2. CDR1 and CDR2 from the germline V gene are SEHNR and FQNEAQ (reference sequence). The V gene end was trimmed by 4 bases and the J gene end by 5 bases; junction bases not matched to a gene: 4. The CDR3 covers 15 residues. CDR3 amino acids: CASSYTSGGHNEQFF. In DNA, the CDR3 is TGTGCCAGCAGCTATACTAGCGGGGGCCACAATGAGCAGTTCTTC.

This chain joins TRBV7-9 and TRBJ2-2, with TRBD2 matching 7 bases. From germline, CDR1 is SEHNR and CDR2 FQNEAQ (reference sequence). V was clipped by 5 bases and J by 4 bases; unmatched bases: 7. The CDR3 sequence is 15 residues long. CDR3 sequence reads: CASSLQGGITGELFF. The CDR3, as DNA: TGTGCCAGCAGCCTCCAGGGAGGGATCACCGGGGAGCTGTTTTTT.

V usage is TRBV24-1 and J usage is TRBJ2-5; 10 bases fit TRBD2. The CDR3 is made up of 15 amino acids. V lost 10 bases and J lost 3; bases outside the gene matches: 10. Germline V gene lookup returns CDR1 KGHDR and CDR2 SFDVKD. CDR3 DNA sequence: TGTGCCACGCGTGAGCGGGAGGGCCCGGAAGAGACCCAGTACTTC. It translates to CATREREGPEETQYF.

This clone occurred once. This rearrangement joins TRBV19 to TRBJ1-1; D possibly corresponds to TRBD1 (6 bases). Germline V CDR1 and CDR2: LNHDA, SQIVND (reference sequence). V was trimmed by 5 bases and J by 7 bases, leaving 17 bases between them. The CDR3 spans 14 residues. Here the CDR3 reads CASSRRWDNGEAFF. The CDR3 DNA reads TGTGCCAGTAGTCGAAGGTGGGACAACGGTGAAGCTTTCTTT.

This clone occurred a few times. The rearrangement links TRBV5-5 to TRBJ1-1; the D gene is possibly TRBD1 (5 bases). This CDR3 comprises 13 residues. The V end lost 4 bases, the J end lost 11 bases, and 18 bases lay between the germline ends. Germline lookup yields CDR1 SGHKS and CDR2 YYEKEE (reference sequence). CDR3 residues: CASSLEGAGGAFF. The DNA for the CDR3 is TGTGCCAGCAGCCTAGAGGGAGCCGGGGGTGCTTTCTTT. Drawing the rest from reference TRBV5-5 and TRBJ1-1, the complete variable domain is DAGVTQSPTHLIKTRGQQVTLRCSPISGHKSVSWYQQVLGQGPQFIFQYYEKEERGRGNFPDRFSARQFPNYSSELNVNALLLGDSALYLCASSLEGAGGAFFGQGTRLTVV.

V is TRBV6-1 and J is TRBJ1-5; 8 bases match TRBD1. The CDR3 covers 16 residues. V lost 4 bases to trimming and J lost 2 bases; unmatched junction nucleotides: 7. Germline CDR1 MNHNS, CDR2 SASEGT. CDR3 in amino acids: CASSATGAGGNQPQHF. CDR3 nucleotide sequence: TGTGCCAGCAGTGCGACAGGGGCCGGAGGCAATCAGCCCCAGCATTTT.

The chain links TRBV5-1 to TRBJ1-2; TRBD1 is a possible D gene (6 bases). CDR1 is SGHRS and CDR2 is YFSETQ in the germline V gene. The CDR3 runs to 14 residues. V was clipped by 4 bases and J by 8 bases, with 18 bases between them. CDR3 sequence (DNA): TGCGCCAGCAGCCTAGGGACAAACCCTAGAGGCTACACCTTC. Amino acid sequence: CASSLGTNPRGYTF.

The chain recombines TRBV5-1 with TRBJ1-3; 7 positions match TRBD1. The CDR3 is 15 residues long. J gave up 4 bases and V 5 bases, and 9 bases lay outside the gene matches. Germline CDR1 reads SGHRS; CDR2 reads YFSETQ. CDR3 sequence: CASSINRGTGNTIYF. The CDR3 coding sequence is TGCGCCAGCAGTATAAACAGGGGTACAGGAAACACCATATATTTT.